The TCR beta chain described here comes from a study of shared clonotypes between healthy human individuals. Germline CDR1 and CDR2: SNHLY and FYNNEI. Trimming removed 10 bases at V and 4 bases at J, with 5 bases between. The CDR3 is made up of 10 amino acids. Every immunoSEQ plate was one replicate of a subset's evenly spread DNA. TCRdb's copy holds only in-frame clones and misses some; the assay was immunoSEQ multiplex PCR. The sample records around 580,000 clones, 95% to 98% being singletons. CD45RO-negative CD8 cells positively selected for CCR7 made up the naive population, which excluded terminally differentiated effector memory CD45RA+ cells.

Material: naive CD8+ T cells sorted from blood. This chain joins TRBV2 and TRBJ2-1; D remains ambiguous. This receptor was identified in a man aged 25 to 40 in good health. The CDR3 spells CATRYNEQFF. CDR3 sequence (DNA): TGTGCCACCCGATACAATGAGCAGTTCTTC. The full variable domain, completed using reference TRBV2 and TRBJ2-1, is EPEVTQTPSHQVTQMGQEVILRCVPISNHLYFYWYRQILGQKVEFLVSFYNNEISEKSEIFDDQFSVERPDGSNFTLKIRSTKLEDSAMYFCATRYNEQFFGPGTRLTVL.